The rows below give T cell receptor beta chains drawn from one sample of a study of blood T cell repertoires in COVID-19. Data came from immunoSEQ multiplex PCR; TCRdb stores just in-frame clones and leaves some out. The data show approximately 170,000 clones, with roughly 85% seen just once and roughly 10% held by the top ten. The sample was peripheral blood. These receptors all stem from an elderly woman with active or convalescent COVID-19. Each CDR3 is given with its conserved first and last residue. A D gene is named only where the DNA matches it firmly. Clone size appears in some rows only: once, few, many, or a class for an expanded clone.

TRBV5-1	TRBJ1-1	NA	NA	TGCGCCAGCAGCTTGAGGGCCAGTACATCGGGGGGCACTGAAGCTTTCTTT	CASSLRASTSGGTEAFF
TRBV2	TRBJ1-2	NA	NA	TGTGCCAGCAGTGATCGGACAGTGAACTATGGCTACACCTTC	CASSDRTVNYGYTF
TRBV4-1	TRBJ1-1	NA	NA	TGCGCCAGCAGCCAAGTACAGTACACTGAAGCTTTCTTT	CASSQVQYTEAFF
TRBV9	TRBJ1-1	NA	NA	TGTGCCAGCAGCCCTCGAGGGGGGAACACTGAAGCTTTCTTT	CASSPRGGNTEAFF
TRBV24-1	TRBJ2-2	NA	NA	TGTGCCACCAGTGATCCCCGGCGAGATTCGGGCACCGGGGAGCTGTTTTTT	CATSDPRRDSGTGELFF
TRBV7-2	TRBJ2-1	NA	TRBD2	TGTGCCAGCAGCTTCAGTAGCGGGGGGTACAATGAGCAGTTCTTC	CASSFSSGGYNEQFF
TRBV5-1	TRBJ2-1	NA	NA	TGCGCCAGCAGCTTGGCAGGCGAGCAGTTCTTC	CASSLAGEQFF
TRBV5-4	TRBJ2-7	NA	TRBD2	TGTGCCAGCAGCTACCCTAGCGGGAGACGTGGCGAGCAGTACTTC	CASSYPSGRRGEQYF
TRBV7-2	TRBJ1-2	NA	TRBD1	TGTGCCAGCAGCCCCAGGGACAGTGAGATCTATGGCTACACCTTC	CASSPRDSEIYGYTF
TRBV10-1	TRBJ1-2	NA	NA	TGCGCCAGCAGACCTATGAGACTAGCGGGAGGCCAGGCTAACTATGGCTACACCTTC	CASRPMRLAGGQANYGYTF
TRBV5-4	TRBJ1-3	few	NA	TGTGCCAGCAGTCGGGGCGGGGGACACGAAAACACCATATATTTT	CASSRGGGHENTIYF
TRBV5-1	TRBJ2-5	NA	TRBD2	TGCGCCAGCAGCTTGTTTCTAGCGGGAAGGGAGACCCAGTACTTC	CASSLFLAGRETQYF
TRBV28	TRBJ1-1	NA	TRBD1	TGTGCCTCGGGACAGGTTCGATTTGAAGCTTTCTTT	CASGQVRFEAFF
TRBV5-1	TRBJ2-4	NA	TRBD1	TGCGCCAGCAGCTTGGGACAGGGTGTTGACATTCAGTACTTC	CASSLGQGVDIQYF
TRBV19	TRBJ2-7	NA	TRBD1	TGTGCCAGTAGTAAACCGGGACAGGGGTTCCACGAGCAGTACTTC	CASSKPGQGFHEQYF
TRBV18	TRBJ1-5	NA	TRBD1	TGTGCCAGCTCGCGGGACAGCAGCAATCAGCCCCAGCATTTT	CASSRDSSNQPQHF
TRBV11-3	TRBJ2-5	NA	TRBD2	TGTGCCAGCAGCCACTTTGGGGGGGGTTTAGAGACCCAGTACTTC	CASSHFGGGLETQYF
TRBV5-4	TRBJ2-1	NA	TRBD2	TGTGCCAGCAGCTTGGGACTAGCGGCGAACAATGAGCAGTTCTTC	CASSLGLAANNEQFF
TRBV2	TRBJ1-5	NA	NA	TGTGCCAGCAGTCTTAGCAATCAGCCCCAGCATTTT	CASSLSNQPQHF
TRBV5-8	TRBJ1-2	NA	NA	TGTGCCAGCAGCTTGGGTCTTTATGGCTACACCTTC	CASSLGLYGYTF
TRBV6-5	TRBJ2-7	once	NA	TGTGCCAGCAGTTACTCGGTGGGCCCCTCCTACGAGCAGTACTTC	CASSYSVGPSYEQYF
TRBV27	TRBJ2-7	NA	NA	TGTGCCAGCAGTTTTTCCGCGTTTCCCTACGAGCAGTACTTC	CASSFSAFPYEQYF
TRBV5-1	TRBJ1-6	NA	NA	TGCGCCAGCAGCTACTCGGGGGAAGCACCCCTCCACTTT	CASSYSGEAPLHF
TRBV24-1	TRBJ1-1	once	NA	TGTGCCACCAGTGATCCCCGGACAGCGAACACTGAAGCTTTCTTT	CATSDPRTANTEAFF
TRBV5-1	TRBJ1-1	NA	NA	TGCGCCAGCAGCCTGGACGGACAGAACACTGAAGCTTTCTTT	CASSLDGQNTEAFF
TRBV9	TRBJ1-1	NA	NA	TGTGCCAGCAGCGTAGGGCCCCATATTAAGGGGGCTTTCTTT	CASSVGPHIKGAFF
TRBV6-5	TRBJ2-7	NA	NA	TGTGCCAGCACGGGGCACAGGGTCTACGAGCAGTACTTC	CASTGHRVYEQYF
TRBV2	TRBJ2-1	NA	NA	TGTGCCAGCAGTGATCGAGATTATAAGTTCTTC	CASSDRDYKFF
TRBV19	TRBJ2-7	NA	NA	TGTGCCAGTAGCGTACAGGGCTTAGACGAGCAGTACTTC	CASSVQGLDEQYF
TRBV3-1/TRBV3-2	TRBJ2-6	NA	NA	TGTGCCAGCAGCCAATTCCCACAGGGAATTAGAGGGGCCAACGTCCTGACTTTC	CASSQFPQGIRGANVLTF
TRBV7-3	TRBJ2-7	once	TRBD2	TGTGCCAGCAGCTTAATCCGGGCGGGAGCCTCGGAGCAGTACTTC	CASSLIRAGASEQYF
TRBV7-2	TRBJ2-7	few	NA	TGTGCCAGCGGTTTGGGGGGCTCCTACGAGCAGTACTTC	CASGLGGSYEQYF
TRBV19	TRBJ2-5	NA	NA	TGTGCCAGTAGTATAGATCTCCAGGGGTACCAAGAGACCCAGTACTTC	CASSIDLQGYQETQYF
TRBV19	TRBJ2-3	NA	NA	TGTGCCAGTAGTATATATGGACAGAGCACAGATACGCAGTATTTT	CASSIYGQSTDTQYF
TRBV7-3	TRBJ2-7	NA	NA	TGTGCCAGCAGCCTACAGGGCGCCTACGAGCAGTACTTC	CASSLQGAYEQYF
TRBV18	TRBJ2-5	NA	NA	TGTGCCAGCTCACCACCCGGTTCTGAGACCCAGTACTTC	CASSPPGSETQYF
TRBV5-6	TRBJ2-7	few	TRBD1	TGTGCCAGCAGCTTGGGAGACAGGGCTTCCTACGAGCAGTACTTC	CASSLGDRASYEQYF